This T cell receptor beta chain was obtained from a study of T cells after yellow fever vaccination. Findings of the study overall: Sorted repertoires could include abundant contaminating clonotypes from bulk cells.

Template switching with 5'RACE generated the TCR cDNA and added a universal primer site and UMIs. TCRdb used MiXCR to reprocess the 5' RACE reads, holding one entry per CDR3 protein. The sample contains 200,000 to 300,000 distinct CDR3 sequences, approximately 6.7% of which appear only once. This CDR3 spans 11 amino acids. The germline V and J ends were trimmed by 5 bases and 7 bases, with 9 bases remaining between them. Germline V lookup: CDR1 MNHEY, CDR2 SVGEGT. With respect to this clonotype: Its antigen is undetermined.

This clonotype originated in a young man who received the YFV17D yellow fever vaccine. The sequenced sample was CD4+ T cells sorted from PBMCs, obtained on the day of the yellow fever booster vaccination. The chain uses TRBV6-2 or TRBV6-3 and TRBJ2-7; no reliable D call. For the CDR3, the DNA is TGTGCCAGCAGTGCGTCTATTGAGCAGTACTTC. This encodes CASSASIEQYF.